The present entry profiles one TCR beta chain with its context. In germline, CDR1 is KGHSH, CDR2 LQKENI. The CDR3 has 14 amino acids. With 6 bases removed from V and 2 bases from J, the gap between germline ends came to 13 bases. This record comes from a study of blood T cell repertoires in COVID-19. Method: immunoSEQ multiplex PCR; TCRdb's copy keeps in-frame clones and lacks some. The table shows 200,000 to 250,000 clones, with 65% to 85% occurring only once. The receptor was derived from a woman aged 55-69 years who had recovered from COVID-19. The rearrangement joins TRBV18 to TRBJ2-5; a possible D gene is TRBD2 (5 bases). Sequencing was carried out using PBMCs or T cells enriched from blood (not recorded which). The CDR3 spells CASSSPDSQETQYF. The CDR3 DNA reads TGTGCCAGCTCCTCCCCGGACTCACAAGAGACCCAGTACTTC.